The 20 T cell receptor beta chains given below trace back to one sample, sequenced in a study of shared clonotypes between healthy human individuals. Libraries were prepared by immunoSEQ multiplex PCR; TCRdb keeps only in-frame clonotypes and omits some of them. Among about 1 million clones listed, 65% to 80% were seen once. Sequencing used memory CD4+ T cells sorted from blood. Described subset: CD45RA-negative fraction. These receptors were obtained from a man aged 18 to 35 in good health.

The gene calls are TRBV27 and TRBJ1-1, with a tentative D call TRBD1 (6 bases). Germline CDR1 is MNHEY and CDR2 is SMNVEV (reference sequence). Trimming removed 5 bases from V and 0 bases from J, with 13 bases in between. The CDR3 length is 15 residues. CDR3 in DNA: TGTGCCAGCAGTCCTAGGGACACACTGAACACTGAAGCTTTCTTT. It codes for CASSPRDTLNTEAFF.

Only a few counts were recorded for this clone. The CDR3 sequence is CASSLGGDGNSPLHF. The CDR3 DNA reads as TGTGCCAGCTCACTGGGGGGGGATGGAAATTCACCCCTCCACTTT. The chain uses TRBV6-1 and TRBJ1-6, with a possible D match to TRBD1 (5 bases). CDR3 length: 15 residues. The germline CDR1 and CDR2 sequences are MNHNS and SASEGT. Trimming stripped 8 bases from V and 7 bases from J, with 18 bases between.

As regards this clone: The sample holds other DNA sequences that translate to the same CDR3. The gene calls are TRBV2 and TRBJ2-2; 7 nucleotides match TRBD2. Per the germline V gene, CDR1 is SNHLY and CDR2 is FYNNEI. The CDR3 is 15 residues long. Trimming at V came to 6 bases and at J to 1 base, leaving 5 bases not matched to a gene. DNA of the CDR3: TGTGCCAGCAGCACTACTAGCGTGAACACCGGGGAGCTGTTTTTT. The encoded protein is CASSTTSVNTGELFF. The full variable domain, in which reference TRBV2 and TRBJ2-2 provide the parts outside the CDR3, is EPEVTQTPSHQVTQMGQEVILRCVPISNHLYFYWYRQILGQKVEFLVSFYNNEISEKSEIFDDQFSVERPDGSNFTLKIRSTKLEDSAMYFCASSTTSVNTGELFFGEGSRLTVL.

The V gene is TRBV25-1, the J gene TRBJ2-6; possibly TRBD1 or TRBD2 for D (5 bases each). The CDR3 runs 18 residues. Germline values: CDR1 MGHDK, CDR2 SYGVNS. Trimming took off 4 bases at V and 5 bases at J, with 21 bases between the two ends. The CDR3 sequence: CASSAGTSLSGRANVLTF. The CDR3 DNA sequence: TGTGCCAGCAGTGCCGGGACCTCATTGTCTGGGAGGGCCAACGTCCTGACTTTC.

The chain has TRBV7-2 and TRBJ2-3, with a possible D match to TRBD2 (5 bases). The CDR3 sequence is 17 residues long. Germline lookup yields CDR1 SGHTA and CDR2 FQGNSA. V was cut by 1 base and J by 0 bases, with 14 bases left in between. The CDR3 spells CASSLVASLGSTDTQYF. DNA for the CDR3: TGTGCCAGCAGCTTAGTGGCTAGCTTGGGCAGCACAGATACGCAGTATTTT.

This sequence joins TRBV29-1 and TRBJ1-2; 8 nucleotides match TRBD1. Looked up from germline, CDR1 is SQVTM and CDR2 is ANQGSEA. After removal of 7 bases from V and 3 bases from J, the junction contained 7 bases not matched to a gene. The CDR3 has 13 amino acids. The CDR3 DNA reads TGCAGCGCCCGACAGGGGAAGGACTATGGCTACACCTTC. Translated: CSARQGKDYGYTF.

In its sample, this clone was seen a few times. This rearrangement joins TRBV7-9 to TRBJ1-2, with a possible D match to TRBD1 (6 bases). There are 14 residues in the CDR3. The V end lost 3 bases, the J end lost 7 bases, and 15 bases lay between the germline ends. CDR1 and CDR2 (germline): SEHNR, FQNEAQ (reference sequence). The CDR3 protein is CASSFNYRVGGYTF. In nucleotides, the CDR3 is TGTGCCAGCAGCTTCAATTACAGGGTGGGTGGCTACACCTTC.

V is TRBV11-2 and J is TRBJ2-2; D is uncertain. This CDR3 is built from 13 residues. Trimming removed 3 bases from V and 6 bases from J, with 8 bases in between. Germline V gives CDR1 SGHAT, CDR2 FQNNGV. The CDR3 bases are TGTGCCAGCAGCTTTCTAGGCGCCGGGGAGCTGTTTTTT. It specifies CASSFLGAGELFF. Drawing the rest from reference TRBV11-2 and TRBJ2-2, the complete variable domain is EAGVAQSPRYKIIEKRQSVAFWCNPISGHATLYWYQQILGQGPKLLIQFQNNGVVDDSQLPKDRFSAERLKGVDSTLKIQPAKLEDSAVYLCASSFLGAGELFFGEGSRLTVL.

This clone has more than one count but fewer than ten. The same CDR3 can be traced to other DNA sequences in this sample. The CDR3 DNA reads TGTGCCAGCAGTTATGGGGGGTCGGGCTACGAGCAGTACTTC. It translates to CASSYGGSGYEQYF. V and J are TRBV6-5 and TRBJ2-7; possible D gene TRBD2, 6 bases. The CDR3 length is 14 residues. V gave up 3 bases and J gave up 3 bases, with 12 bases separating them. Germline lookup yields CDR1 MNHEY and CDR2 SVGAGI.

This chain links TRBV19 with TRBJ1-4; D gene unclear. This CDR3 region has 14 residues. Per germline, CDR1 LNHDA and CDR2 SQIVND (reference sequence). V lost 6 bases and J 0 bases, leaving 8 bases between the germline ends. The CDR3 spells CASSQTATNEKLFF. The DNA of the CDR3 is TGTGCCAGTAGCCAAACAGCAACTAATGAAAAACTGTTTTTT.

A note on this clone: The sample contains more than one DNA sequence encoding this CDR3. This chain links TRBV6-5 with TRBJ1-1; D unclear. This CDR3 spans 12 amino acids. The V end was cut by 6 bases, the J end by 5 bases, with 10 bases between. Germline V gene data show CDR1 as MNHEY and CDR2 as SVGAGI. CDR3 in amino acids: CASSPGRTEAFF. The DNA for the CDR3 is TGTGCCAGCAGCCCCGGGAGGACTGAAGCTTTCTTT.

The genes are TRBV28 and TRBJ1-2; D is unclear. Deletions cut 3 bases from V and 5 bases from J, with 10 bases between. CDR3 size: 13 residues. Germline values: CDR1 MDHEN, CDR2 SYDVKM. The CDR3 loop reads CASSFGGEYGYTF. The CDR3, as DNA: TGTGCCAGCAGTTTCGGTGGGGAGTATGGCTACACCTTC.

The V gene is TRBV18, the J gene TRBJ1-5; 11 bases map to TRBD1. Unmatched junction bases numbered 3, after V lost 2 bases and J lost 6 bases. This CDR3 is 15 amino acids long. Germline values: CDR1 KGHSH, CDR2 LQKENI. The CDR3 nucleotides read TGTGCCAGCTCACCATCGGGACAGGGGGTTCAGCCCCAGCATTTT. Its protein product is CASSPSGQGVQPQHF.

V usage is TRBV5-1 and J usage is TRBJ1-3; no definite D call. Trimming removed 0 bases at V and 0 bases at J, with 7 bases between. Per the germline V gene, CDR1 is SGHRS and CDR2 is YFSETQ. CDR3 length: 15 amino acids. The DNA of the CDR3 is TGCGCCAGCAGCTTGGACCGGGGCTCTGGAAACACCATATATTTT. Translated, it gives CASSLDRGSGNTIYF.

In this sample, this clone turned up once. The V call is TRBV30, the J call TRBJ2-1; either TRBD1 or TRBD2 may supply D (5 bases each). V gave up 8 bases and J gave up 7 bases, with 18 bases separating them. Looked up from germline, CDR1 is GTSNPN and CDR2 is SVGIG (reference sequence). The CDR3 spans 13 residues. Here the CDR3 reads CAGRDPWGNEQFF. CDR3 sequence (DNA): TGTGCCGGACGGGACCCGTGGGGGAATGAGCAGTTCTTC.

As DNA, the CDR3 is TGTGCCAGCAGGCAAGTCGTGGGGGACTATACGCAGTATTTT. Translated: CASRQVVGDYTQYF. J is TRBJ2-3 and V is TRBV11-2, with a tentative D call TRBD2 (6 bases). Trimming removed 6 bases from V and 7 bases from J, with 17 bases in between. This CDR3 region has 14 residues. Germline V gene sequence: CDR1 SGHAT, CDR2 FQNNGV.

The rearrangement links TRBV5-8 to TRBJ2-6, with D possibly TRBD1 on 6 matching bases. V shed 1 base and J shed 0 bases, with 17 bases lying between them. Germline V CDR1 and CDR2: SGHTS, YDEGEE. The CDR3 is 19 residues long. The CDR3 protein is CASSLLDSRLISGANVLTF. CDR3 in DNA: TGTGCCAGCAGCTTGCTGGACAGTAGATTAATCTCTGGGGCCAACGTCCTGACTTTC.

This clone has just one count. This chain links TRBV2 with TRBJ1-1, with TRBD1 matching over 7 bases. Trimming removed 4 bases from V and 7 bases from J; junction bases left unmatched: 6. Per germline, CDR1 SNHLY and CDR2 FYNNEI. The CDR3 is 13 amino acids. CDR3 region: CASSGQGKIEAFF. CDR3 sequence (DNA): TGTGCCAGCAGTGGACAGGGAAAGATTGAAGCTTTCTTT.

J is TRBJ2-7 and V is TRBV30; the match to TRBD1 covers 10 bases. The CDR3 contains 14 residues. Germline V gene sequence: CDR1 GTSNPN, CDR2 SVGIG (reference sequence). The ends lost 5 bases at V and 1 base at J; junction bases unmatched: 5. CDR3 region: CAWQKGQGSYEQYF. CDR3 in DNA: TGTGCCTGGCAGAAGGGACAGGGGTCCTACGAGCAGTACTTC.

V is TRBV9 and J is TRBJ2-7; either TRBD1 or TRBD2 may supply D (5 bases each). The CDR3 spans 15 residues. The V end was cut by 0 bases, the J end by 2 bases, with 12 bases between. Per the germline V gene, CDR1 is SGDLS and CDR2 is YYNGEE. CDR3 amino acids: CASSVGGKKAYEQYF. The CDR3 nucleotides read TGTGCCAGCAGCGTAGGGGGGAAAAAAGCCTACGAGCAGTACTTC.